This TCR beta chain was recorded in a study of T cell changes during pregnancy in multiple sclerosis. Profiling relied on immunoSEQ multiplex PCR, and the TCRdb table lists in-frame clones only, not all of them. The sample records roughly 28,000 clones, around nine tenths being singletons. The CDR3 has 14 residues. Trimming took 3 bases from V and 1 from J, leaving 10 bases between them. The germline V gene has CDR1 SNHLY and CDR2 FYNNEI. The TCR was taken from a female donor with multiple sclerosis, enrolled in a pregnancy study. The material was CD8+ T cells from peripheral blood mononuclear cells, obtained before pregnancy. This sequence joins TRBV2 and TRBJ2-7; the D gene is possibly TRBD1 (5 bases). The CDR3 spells CASSEWQGSYEQYF. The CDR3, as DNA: TGTGCCAGCAGTGAGTGGCAGGGATCCTACGAGCAGTACTTC.